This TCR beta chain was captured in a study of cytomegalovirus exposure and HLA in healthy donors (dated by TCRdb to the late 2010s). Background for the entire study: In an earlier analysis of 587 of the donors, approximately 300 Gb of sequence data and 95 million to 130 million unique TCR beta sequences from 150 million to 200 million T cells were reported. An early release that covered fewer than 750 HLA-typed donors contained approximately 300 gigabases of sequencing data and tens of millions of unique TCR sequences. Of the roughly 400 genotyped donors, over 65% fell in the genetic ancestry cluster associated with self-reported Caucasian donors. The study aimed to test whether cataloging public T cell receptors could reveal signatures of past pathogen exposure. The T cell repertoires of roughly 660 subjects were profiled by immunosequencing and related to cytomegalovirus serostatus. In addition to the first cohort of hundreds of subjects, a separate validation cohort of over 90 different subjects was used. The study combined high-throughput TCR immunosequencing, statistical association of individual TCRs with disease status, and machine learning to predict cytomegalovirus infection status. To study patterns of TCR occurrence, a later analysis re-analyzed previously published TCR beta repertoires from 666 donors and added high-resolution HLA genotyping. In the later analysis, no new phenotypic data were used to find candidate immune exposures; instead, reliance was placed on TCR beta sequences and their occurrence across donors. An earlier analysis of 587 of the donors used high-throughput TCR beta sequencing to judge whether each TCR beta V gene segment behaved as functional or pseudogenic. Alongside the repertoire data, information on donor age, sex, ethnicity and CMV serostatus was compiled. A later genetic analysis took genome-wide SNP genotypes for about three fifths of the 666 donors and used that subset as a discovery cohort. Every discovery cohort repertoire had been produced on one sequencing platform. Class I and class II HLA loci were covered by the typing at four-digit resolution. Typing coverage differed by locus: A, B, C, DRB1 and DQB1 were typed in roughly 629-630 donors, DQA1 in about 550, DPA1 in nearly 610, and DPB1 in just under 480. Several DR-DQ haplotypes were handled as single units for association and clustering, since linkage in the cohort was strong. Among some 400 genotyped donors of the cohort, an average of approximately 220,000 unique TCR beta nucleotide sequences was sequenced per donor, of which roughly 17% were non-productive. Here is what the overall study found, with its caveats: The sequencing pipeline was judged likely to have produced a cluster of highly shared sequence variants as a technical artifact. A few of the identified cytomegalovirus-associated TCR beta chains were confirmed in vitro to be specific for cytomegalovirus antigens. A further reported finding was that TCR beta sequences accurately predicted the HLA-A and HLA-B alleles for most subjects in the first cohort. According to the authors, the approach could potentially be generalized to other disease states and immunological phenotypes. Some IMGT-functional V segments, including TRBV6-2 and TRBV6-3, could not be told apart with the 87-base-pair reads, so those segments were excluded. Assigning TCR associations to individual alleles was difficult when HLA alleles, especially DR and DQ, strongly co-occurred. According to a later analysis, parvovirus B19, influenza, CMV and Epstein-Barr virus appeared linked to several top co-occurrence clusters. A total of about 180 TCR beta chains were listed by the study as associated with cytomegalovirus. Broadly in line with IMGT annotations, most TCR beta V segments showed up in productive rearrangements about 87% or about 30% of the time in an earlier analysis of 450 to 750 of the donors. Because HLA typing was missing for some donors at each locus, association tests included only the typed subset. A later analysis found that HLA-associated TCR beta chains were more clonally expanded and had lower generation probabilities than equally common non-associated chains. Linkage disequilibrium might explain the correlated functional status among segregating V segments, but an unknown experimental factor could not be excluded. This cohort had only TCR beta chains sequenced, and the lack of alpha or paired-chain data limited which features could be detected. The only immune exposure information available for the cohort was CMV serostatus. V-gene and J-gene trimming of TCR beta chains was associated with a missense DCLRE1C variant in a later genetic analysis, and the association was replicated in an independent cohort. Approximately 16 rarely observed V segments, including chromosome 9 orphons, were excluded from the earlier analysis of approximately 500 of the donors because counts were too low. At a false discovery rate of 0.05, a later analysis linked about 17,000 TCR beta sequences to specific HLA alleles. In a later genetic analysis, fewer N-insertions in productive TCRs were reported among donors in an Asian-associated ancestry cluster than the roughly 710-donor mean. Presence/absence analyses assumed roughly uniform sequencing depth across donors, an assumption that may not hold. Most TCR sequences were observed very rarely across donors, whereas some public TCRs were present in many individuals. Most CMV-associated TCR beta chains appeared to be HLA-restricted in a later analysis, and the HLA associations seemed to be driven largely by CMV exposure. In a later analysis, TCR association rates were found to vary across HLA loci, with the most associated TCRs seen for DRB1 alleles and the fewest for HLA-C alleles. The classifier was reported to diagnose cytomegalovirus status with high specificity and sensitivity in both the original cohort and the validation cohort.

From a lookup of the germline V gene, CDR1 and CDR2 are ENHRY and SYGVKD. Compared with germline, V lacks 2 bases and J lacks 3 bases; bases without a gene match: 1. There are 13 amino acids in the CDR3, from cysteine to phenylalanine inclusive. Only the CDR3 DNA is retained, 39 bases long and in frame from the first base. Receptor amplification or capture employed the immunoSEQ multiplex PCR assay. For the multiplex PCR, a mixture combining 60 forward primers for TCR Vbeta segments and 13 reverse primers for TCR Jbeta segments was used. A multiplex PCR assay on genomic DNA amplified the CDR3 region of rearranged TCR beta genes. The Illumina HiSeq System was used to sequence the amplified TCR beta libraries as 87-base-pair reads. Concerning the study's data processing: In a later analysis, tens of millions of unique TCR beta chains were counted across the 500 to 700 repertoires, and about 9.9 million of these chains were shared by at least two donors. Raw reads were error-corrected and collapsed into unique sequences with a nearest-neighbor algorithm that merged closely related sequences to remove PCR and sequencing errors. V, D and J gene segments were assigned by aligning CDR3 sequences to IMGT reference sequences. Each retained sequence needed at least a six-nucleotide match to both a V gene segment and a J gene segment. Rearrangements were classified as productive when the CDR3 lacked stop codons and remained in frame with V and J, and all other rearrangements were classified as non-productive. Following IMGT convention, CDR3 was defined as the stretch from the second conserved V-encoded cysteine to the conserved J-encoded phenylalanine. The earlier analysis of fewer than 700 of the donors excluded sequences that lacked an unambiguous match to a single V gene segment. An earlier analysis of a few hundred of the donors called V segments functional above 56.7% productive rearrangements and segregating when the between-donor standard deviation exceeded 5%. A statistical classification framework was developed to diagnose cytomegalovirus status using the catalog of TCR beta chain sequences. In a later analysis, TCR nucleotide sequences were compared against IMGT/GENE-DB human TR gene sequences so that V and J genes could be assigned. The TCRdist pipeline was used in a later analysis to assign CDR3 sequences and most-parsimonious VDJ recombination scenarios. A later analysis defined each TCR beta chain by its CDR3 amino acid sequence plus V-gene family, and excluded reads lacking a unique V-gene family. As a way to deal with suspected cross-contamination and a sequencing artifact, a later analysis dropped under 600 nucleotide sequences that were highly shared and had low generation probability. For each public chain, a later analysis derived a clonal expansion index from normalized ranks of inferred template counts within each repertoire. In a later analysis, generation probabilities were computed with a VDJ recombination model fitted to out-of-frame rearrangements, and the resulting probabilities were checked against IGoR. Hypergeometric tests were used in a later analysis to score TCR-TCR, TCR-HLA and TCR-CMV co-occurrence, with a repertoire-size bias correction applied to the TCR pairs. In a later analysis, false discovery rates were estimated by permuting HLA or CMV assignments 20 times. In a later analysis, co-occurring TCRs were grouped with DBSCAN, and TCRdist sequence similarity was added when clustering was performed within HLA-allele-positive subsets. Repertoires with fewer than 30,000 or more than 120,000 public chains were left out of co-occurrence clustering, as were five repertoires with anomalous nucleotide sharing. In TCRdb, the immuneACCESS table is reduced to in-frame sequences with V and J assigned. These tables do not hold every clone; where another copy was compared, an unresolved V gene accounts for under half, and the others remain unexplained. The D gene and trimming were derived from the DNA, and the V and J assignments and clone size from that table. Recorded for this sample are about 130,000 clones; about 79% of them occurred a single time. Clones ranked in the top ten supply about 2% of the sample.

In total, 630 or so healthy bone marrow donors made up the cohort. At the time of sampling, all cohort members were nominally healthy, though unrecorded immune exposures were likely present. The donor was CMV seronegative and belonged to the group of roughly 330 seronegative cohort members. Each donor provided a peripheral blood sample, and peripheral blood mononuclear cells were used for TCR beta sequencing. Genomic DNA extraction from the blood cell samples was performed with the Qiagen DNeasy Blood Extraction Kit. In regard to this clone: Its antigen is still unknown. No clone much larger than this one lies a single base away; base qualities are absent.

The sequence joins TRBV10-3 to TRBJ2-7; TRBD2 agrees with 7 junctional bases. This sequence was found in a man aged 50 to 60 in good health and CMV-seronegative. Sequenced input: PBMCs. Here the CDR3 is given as CAISEGLGYEQYF. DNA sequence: TGTGCCATCAGTGAGGGACTAGGCTACGAGCAGTACTTC.